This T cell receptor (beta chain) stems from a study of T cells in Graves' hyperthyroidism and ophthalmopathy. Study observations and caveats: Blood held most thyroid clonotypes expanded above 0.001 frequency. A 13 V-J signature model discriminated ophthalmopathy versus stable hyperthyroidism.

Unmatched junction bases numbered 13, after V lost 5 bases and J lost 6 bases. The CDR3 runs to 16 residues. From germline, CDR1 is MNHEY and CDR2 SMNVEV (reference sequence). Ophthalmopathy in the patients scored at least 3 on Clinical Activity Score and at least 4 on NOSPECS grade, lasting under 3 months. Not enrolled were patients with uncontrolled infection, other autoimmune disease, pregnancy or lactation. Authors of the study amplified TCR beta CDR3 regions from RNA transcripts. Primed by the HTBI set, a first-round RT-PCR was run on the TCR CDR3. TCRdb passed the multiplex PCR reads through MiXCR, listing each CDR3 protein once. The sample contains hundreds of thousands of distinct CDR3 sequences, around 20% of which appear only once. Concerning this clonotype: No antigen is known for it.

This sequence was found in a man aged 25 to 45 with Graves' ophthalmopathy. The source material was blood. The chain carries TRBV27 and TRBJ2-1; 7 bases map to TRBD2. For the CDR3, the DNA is TGTGCCAGCAGTCTAACCGGGACTACGTTTTCCAATGAGCAGTTCTTC. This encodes CASSLTGTTFSNEQFF.